This entry concerns a single TCR beta chain. Its antigen remains unknown. The data belong to a study of shared clonotypes between healthy human individuals. The study's findings and limits: Lower generation probabilities were found for non-shared clonotypes than for those shared by all four donors.

Per germline, CDR1 MGHRA and CDR2 YSYEKL. The CDR3 is 14 residues long. V was shortened by 0 bases and J by 8 bases, with 13 bases between the two germline ends. CD45RO-negative CD8 cells positively selected for CCR7 made up the naive population, which excluded terminally differentiated effector memory CD45RA+ cells. Clones were sequenced by immunoSEQ multiplex PCR, and TCRdb holds only the in-frame ones, with some missing. The table includes 630,000 or so clones, 95% to 98% detected once. This TCR was sampled from a man aged 30 to 39 in good health. The material sequenced was naive CD8+ T cells sorted from blood. The genes are TRBV4-1 and TRBJ1-2; D might be TRBD1 (5 bases). The CDR3 protein is CASSQEGLAVGYTF. For the CDR3, the DNA is TGCGCCAGCAGCCAAGAGGGACTAGCGGTGGGCTACACCTTC.